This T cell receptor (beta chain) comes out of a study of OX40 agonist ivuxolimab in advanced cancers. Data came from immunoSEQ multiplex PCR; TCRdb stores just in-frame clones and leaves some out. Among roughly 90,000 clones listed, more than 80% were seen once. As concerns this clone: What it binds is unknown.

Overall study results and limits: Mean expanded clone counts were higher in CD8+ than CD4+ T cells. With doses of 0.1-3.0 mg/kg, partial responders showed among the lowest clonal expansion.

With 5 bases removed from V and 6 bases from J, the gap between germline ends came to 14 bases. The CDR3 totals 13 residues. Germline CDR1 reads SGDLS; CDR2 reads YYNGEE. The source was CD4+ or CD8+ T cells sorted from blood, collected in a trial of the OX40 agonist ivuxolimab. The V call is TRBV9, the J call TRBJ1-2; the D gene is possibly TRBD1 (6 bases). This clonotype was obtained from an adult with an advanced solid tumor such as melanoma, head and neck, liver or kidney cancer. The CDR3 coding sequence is TGTGCCAGCAGTCCTAGGGGGGGGCATGGCTACACCTTC. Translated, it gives CASSPRGGHGYTF.